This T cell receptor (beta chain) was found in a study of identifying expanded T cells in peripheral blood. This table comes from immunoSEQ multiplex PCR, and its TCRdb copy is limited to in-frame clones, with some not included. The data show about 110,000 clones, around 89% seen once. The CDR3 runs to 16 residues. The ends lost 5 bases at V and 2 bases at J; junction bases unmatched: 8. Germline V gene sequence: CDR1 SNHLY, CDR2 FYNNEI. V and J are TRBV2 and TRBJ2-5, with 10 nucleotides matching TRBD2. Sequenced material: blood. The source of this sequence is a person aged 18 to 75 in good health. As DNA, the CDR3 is TGTGCCAGCAGTTTTGGCTGGACTAGCGGTCAAGAGACCCAGTACTTC. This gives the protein CASSFGWTSGQETQYF.